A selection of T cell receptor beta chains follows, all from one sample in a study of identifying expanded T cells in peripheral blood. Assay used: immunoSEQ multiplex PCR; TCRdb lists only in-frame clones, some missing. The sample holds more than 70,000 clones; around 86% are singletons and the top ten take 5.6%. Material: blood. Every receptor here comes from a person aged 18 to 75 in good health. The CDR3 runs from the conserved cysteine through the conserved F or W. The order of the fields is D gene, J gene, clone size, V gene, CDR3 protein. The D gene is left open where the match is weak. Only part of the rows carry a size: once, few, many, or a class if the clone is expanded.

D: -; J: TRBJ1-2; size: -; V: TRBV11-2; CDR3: CASSRGEVLGGYTF
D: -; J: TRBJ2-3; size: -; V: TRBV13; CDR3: CASSFSPPRVSTDTQYF
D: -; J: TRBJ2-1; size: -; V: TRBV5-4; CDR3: CASSFGQGSAYNEQFF
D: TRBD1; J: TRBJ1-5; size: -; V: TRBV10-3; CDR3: CAISESGTGYNQPQHF
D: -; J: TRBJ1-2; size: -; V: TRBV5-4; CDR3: CAVQSGENYGYTF
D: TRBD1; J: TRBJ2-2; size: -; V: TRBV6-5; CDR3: CASSWTGDTGELFF
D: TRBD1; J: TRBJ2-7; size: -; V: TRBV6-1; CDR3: CASRETGTGGYEQYF
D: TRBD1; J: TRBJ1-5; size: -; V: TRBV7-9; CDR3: CASSWTGDQPQHF
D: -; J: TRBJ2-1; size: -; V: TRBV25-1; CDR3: CASSELGGAPNEQFF
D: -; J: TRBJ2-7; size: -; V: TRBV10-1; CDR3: CASSGGSSYEQYF
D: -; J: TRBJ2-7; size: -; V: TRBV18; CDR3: CASSAAQPSIPYEQYF
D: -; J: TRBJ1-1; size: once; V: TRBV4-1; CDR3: CASSLRSVDEAFF
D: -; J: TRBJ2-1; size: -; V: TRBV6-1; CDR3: CASRKVNNEQFF
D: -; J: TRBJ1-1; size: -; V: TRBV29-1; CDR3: CSVSGALMNTEAFF
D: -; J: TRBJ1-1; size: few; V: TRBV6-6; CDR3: CASIPGGKESEAFF
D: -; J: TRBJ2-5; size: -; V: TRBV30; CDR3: CACKRGAGETQYF
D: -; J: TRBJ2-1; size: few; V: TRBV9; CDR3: CASSVREVPGEQFF
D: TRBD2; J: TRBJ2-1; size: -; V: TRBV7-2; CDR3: CASTREGLAEVF
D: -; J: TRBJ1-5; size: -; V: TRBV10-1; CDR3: CASYIWGGLLPYSNQPQHF
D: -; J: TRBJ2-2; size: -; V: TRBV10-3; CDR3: CAISPRVRTGGELFF
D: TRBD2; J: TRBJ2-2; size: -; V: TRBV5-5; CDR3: CASSLRTSGVGGELFF
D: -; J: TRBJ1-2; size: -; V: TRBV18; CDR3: CASSPPSIYYGYTF
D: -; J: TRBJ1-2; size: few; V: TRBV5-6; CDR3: CASSLAGLYGYTF